One and the same sample provided the 12 T cell receptor beta chains below, sequenced in a study of blood T cell repertoires in COVID-19. TCRdb's table, derived via immunoSEQ multiplex PCR, lists solely in-frame clones and lacks some. The data hold roughly 150,000 clones, with about 85% observed a single time. The specimen sequenced was PBMCs or T cells enriched from blood (not recorded which). These receptors came from a woman between 40 and 55 years old with acute COVID-19.

The chain links TRBV30 to TRBJ1-1; D gene unclear. The CDR3 totals 12 residues. CDR1 is GTSNPN and CDR2 is SVGIG in the germline V gene (reference sequence). Trimming shortened V by 8 bases and J by 7 bases, and 17 bases separated the two germline ends. CDR3 sequence (DNA): TGTGCCGGTTTGGGCCGCCTCCGTGAAGCTTTCTTT. This gives the protein CAGLGRLREAFF. The full variable domain, completed using reference TRBV30 and TRBJ1-1, is SQTIHQWPATLVQPVGSPLSLECTVEGTSNPNLYWYRQAAGRGLQLLFYSVGIGQISSEVPQNLSASRPQDRQFILSSKKLLLSDSGFYLCAGLGRLREAFFGQGTRLTVV.

The chain recombines TRBV12-3 or TRBV12-4 with TRBJ1-2; perhaps TRBD1 as D (6 bases). Between the trimmed V and J ends, which lost 3 bases and 2 bases, there was a span of 7 bases. The CDR3 loop spans 13 amino acids. This CDR3 is CASSFQGNYGYTF. DNA for the CDR3: TGTGCCAGCAGTTTTCAGGGGAACTATGGCTACACCTTC.

The chain has TRBV15 and TRBJ2-1; 14 bases align to TRBD2. Germline CDR1 is LNHNV and CDR2 is YYDKDF (reference sequence). The ends lost 5 bases at V and 7 bases at J; junction bases unmatched: 16. The CDR3 runs 19 residues. The CDR3 sequence: CATSVYYAGTSGSGNEQFF. The CDR3 region has the DNA TGTGCCACCAGCGTCTACTACGCCGGGACTAGCGGGAGTGGGAATGAGCAGTTCTTC.

This sequence joins TRBV18 and TRBJ1-1, with a possible D match to TRBD1 (6 bases). Trimming pared 4 bases from V and 1 base from J, leaving 10 bases between. The CDR3 loop spans 14 amino acids. CDR1 KGHSH and CDR2 LQKENI come from the germline V gene. CDR3 sequence reads: CASSRNRENTEAFF. CDR3 in DNA: TGTGCCAGCTCACGGAACAGGGAGAACACTGAAGCTTTCTTT.

The gene calls are TRBV12-3 or TRBV12-4 and TRBJ2-1; 7 nucleotides align to TRBD1. The CDR3 consists of 13 residues. V dropped 6 bases and J dropped 6; count of bases not matched to a gene: 5. The CDR3, as DNA: TGTGCCAGCAGAGGGACAGCCACCAATGAGCAGTTCTTC. This codes for CASRGTATNEQFF.

J is TRBJ2-3 and V is TRBV5-1, with 8 nucleotides matching TRBD2. This CDR3 spans 15 amino acids. Losses at the gene ends were 3 bases for V and 6 bases for J; bases not matched to a gene: 9. Per the germline V gene, CDR1 is SGHRS and CDR2 is YFSETQ. The CDR3: CASSYLAGTSDTQYF. CDR3 bases: TGCGCCAGCAGCTACTTAGCGGGAACATCCGATACGCAGTATTTT.

This clone was picked up a small number of times. V usage is TRBV5-1 and J usage is TRBJ2-3; TRBD1 might be the D (6 bases). V was trimmed by 0 bases and J by 1 base, leaving 9 bases between them. Looked up from germline, CDR1 is SGHRS and CDR2 is YFSETQ. The CDR3 spans 15 residues. The CDR3 region is CASSLAQGRTDTQYF. The CDR3 DNA follows: TGCGCCAGCAGCTTGGCACAGGGACGCACAGATACGCAGTATTTT.

The V and J genes are TRBV15 and TRBJ2-4; D might be TRBD2 (7 bases). The CDR3 spans 14 residues. Germline CDR1 and CDR2: LNHNV and YYDKDF (reference sequence). Trimming left V 4 bases short and J 5 bases short, with 12 bases between. CDR3 protein: CATSIGGGENIQYF. The CDR3 coding sequence is TGTGCCACCAGCATAGGAGGGGGGGAAAACATTCAGTACTTC.

This clone occurred a few times. The chain combines TRBV18 with TRBJ2-7; 11 nucleotides agree with TRBD1. The junction had 12 bases not matched to a gene; V was cut back by 6 bases and J by 5 bases. Germline V CDR1 and CDR2: KGHSH, LQKENI. This CDR3 contains 16 residues. The CDR3 loop is CASSRDGDRGINEQYF. The CDR3 nucleotides are TGTGCCAGCTCCCGAGATGGGGACAGGGGGATCAACGAGCAGTACTTC.

V and J are TRBV5-6 and TRBJ2-2; a possible D gene is TRBD2 (5 bases). CDR3 size: 14 residues. Trimming took 4 bases from V and 3 from J, leaving 10 bases between them. CDR1 and CDR2 from the germline V gene are SGHDT and YYEEEE. The CDR3 coding sequence is TGTGCCAGCAGCCTCTTGGACTACACCGGGGAGCTGTTTTTT. Protein: CASSLLDYTGELFF.

This chain links TRBV27 with TRBJ1-5, with a tentative D call TRBD1 (6 bases). V gave up 5 bases and J gave up 7 bases, with 21 bases separating them. Looked up from germline, CDR1 is MNHEY and CDR2 is SMNVEV (reference sequence). The CDR3 length is 16 residues. CDR3 nucleotide sequence: TGTGCCAGCAGTACTAAGACGGGACATACCAACCAGCCCCAGCATTTT. It yields the protein CASSTKTGHTNQPQHF.

The rearrangement links TRBV7-4 to TRBJ1-5; 7 bases agree with TRBD1. J lost 6 bases, V lost 0 bases, and 23 bases had no gene match. Germline CDR1 reads SGHVT; CDR2 reads SQSDAQ. CDR3 length: 21 residues. CDR3 residues: CASSLAGRLEGTEFRGQPQHF. DNA of the CDR3: TGTGCCAGCAGCTTAGCGGGGAGGTTGGAGGGGACAGAATTTAGAGGTCAGCCCCAGCATTTT.